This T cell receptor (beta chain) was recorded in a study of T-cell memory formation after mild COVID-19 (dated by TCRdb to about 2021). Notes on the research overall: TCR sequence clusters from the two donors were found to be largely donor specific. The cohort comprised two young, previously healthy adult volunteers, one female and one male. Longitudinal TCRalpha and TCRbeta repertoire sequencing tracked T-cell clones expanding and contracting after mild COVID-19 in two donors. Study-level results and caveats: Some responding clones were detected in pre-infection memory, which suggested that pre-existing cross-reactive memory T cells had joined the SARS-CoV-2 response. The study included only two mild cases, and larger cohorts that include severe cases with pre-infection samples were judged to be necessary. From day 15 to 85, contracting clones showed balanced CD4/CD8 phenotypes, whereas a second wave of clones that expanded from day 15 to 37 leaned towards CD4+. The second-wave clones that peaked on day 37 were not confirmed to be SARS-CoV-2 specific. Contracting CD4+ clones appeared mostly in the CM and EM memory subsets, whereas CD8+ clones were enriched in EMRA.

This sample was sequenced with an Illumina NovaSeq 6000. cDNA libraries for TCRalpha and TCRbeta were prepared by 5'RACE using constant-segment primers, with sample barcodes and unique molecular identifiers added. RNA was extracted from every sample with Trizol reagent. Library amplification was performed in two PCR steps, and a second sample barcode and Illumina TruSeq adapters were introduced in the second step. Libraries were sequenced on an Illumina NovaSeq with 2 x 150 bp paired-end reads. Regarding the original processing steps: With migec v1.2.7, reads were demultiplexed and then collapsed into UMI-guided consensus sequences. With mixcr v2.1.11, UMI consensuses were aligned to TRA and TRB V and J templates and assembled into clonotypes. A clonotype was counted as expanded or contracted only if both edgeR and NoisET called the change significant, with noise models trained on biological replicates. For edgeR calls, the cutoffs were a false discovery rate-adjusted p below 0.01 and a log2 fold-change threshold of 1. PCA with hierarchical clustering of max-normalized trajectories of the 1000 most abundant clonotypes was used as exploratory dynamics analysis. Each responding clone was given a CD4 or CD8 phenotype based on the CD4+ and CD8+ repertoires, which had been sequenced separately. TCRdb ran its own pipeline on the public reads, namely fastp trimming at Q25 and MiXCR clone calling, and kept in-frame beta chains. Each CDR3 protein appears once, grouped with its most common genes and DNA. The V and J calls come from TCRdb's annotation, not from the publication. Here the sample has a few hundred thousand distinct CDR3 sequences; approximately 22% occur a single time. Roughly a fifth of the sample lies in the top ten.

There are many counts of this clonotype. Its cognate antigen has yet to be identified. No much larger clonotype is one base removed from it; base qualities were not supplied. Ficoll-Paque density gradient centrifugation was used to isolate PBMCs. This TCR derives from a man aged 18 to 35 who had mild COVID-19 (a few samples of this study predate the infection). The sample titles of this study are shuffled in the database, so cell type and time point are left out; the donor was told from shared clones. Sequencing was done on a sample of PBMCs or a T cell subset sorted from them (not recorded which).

Here is the DNA: TGCAGCGCTTCCCCCGCCAGCTACAATGAGCAGTTCTTC. It translates as CSASPASYNEQFF. The chain is assembled from TRBV29-1 and TRBJ2-1, with the D gene call left open. Counted from cysteine to phenylalanine, this CDR3 has 13 amino acids. Only the CDR3 region is kept as DNA, spanning 39 bases read in frame from base 1. The junction carries 13 bases between V and J, which are trimmed by 7 bases and 3 bases respectively. In the germline V gene, CDR1 corresponds to SQVTM and CDR2 to ANQGSEA.